These T cell receptor beta chains were read from a single sample in a study of cytomegalovirus exposure and HLA in healthy donors. The protocol was immunoSEQ multiplex PCR, while the TCRdb copy is restricted to in-frame clones and leaves out a portion. The sample lists over 120,000 clones, about 87% occurring once. The source material was PBMCs. The source is a young man in good health and CMV-seropositive. The CDR3 runs from the conserved cysteine through the conserved F or W. Each record gives: J gene, D gene, V gene, clone size, CDR3 DNA, CDR3 protein. A D gene is named only where the DNA matches it firmly. The size of a clone is reported for some rows only, either as once, few or many, or as a class for expanded clones.

j_gene: TRBJ2-7; d_gene: NA; v_gene: TRBV19; abundance: once; CDR3nt: TGTGCCAGTAGAAACGGGACCTACGAGCAGTACTTC; CDR3aa: CASRNGTYEQYF
j_gene: TRBJ2-3; d_gene: TRBD1; v_gene: TRBV28; abundance: NA; CDR3nt: TGTGCCAGCAGTTCGTGGACAGGGACAACAGATACGCAGTATTTT; CDR3aa: CASSSWTGTTDTQYF
j_gene: TRBJ2-7; d_gene: TRBD1; v_gene: TRBV28; abundance: NA; CDR3nt: TGTGCCAGCAGTTCTCCGAGACAGGGTTACTACGAGCAGTACTTC; CDR3aa: CASSSPRQGYYEQYF
j_gene: TRBJ1-1; d_gene: TRBD1; v_gene: TRBV6-1; abundance: once; CDR3nt: TGTGCCAGCACCCTAGGGGGCGTCGCGAACCCTGAAGCTTTCTTT; CDR3aa: CASTLGGVANPEAFF
j_gene: TRBJ2-7; d_gene: TRBD1; v_gene: TRBV7-6; abundance: once; CDR3nt: TGTGCCAGCAGCACGACAGGGGGCTCTTACGAGCAGTACTTC; CDR3aa: CASSTTGGSYEQYF
j_gene: TRBJ1-1; d_gene: NA; v_gene: TRBV15; abundance: NA; CDR3nt: TGTGCCACCAGCAGAGAGAGGGGAGGGACGGCCGTAATATTCTTT; CDR3aa: CATSRERGGTAVIFF
j_gene: TRBJ2-2; d_gene: TRBD1; v_gene: TRBV9; abundance: NA; CDR3nt: TGTGCCAGCAGGGAGACAGGGCGAACCGGGGAGCTGTTTTTT; CDR3aa: CASRETGRTGELFF
j_gene: TRBJ2-3; d_gene: TRBD2; v_gene: TRBV5-1; abundance: once; CDR3nt: TGCGCCAGCAGCGGCGGGAGATCGAGGGATACGCAGTATTTT; CDR3aa: CASSGGRSRDTQYF
j_gene: TRBJ1-5; d_gene: NA; v_gene: TRBV4-2; abundance: NA; CDR3nt: TGTGCCAGCAGCCAAGGTAGCCAGACCCGGGGCAATCAGCCCCAGCATTTT; CDR3aa: CASSQGSQTRGNQPQHF
j_gene: TRBJ2-7; d_gene: NA; v_gene: TRBV6-1; abundance: NA; CDR3nt: TGTGCCAGCAAGGAGGGGGGGGCCTTTAGGAGGCAGTACTTC; CDR3aa: CASKEGGAFRRQYF
j_gene: TRBJ2-7; d_gene: NA; v_gene: TRBV7-2; abundance: NA; CDR3nt: TGTGCCAGCAGCTTGTACTACGAGCAGTACTTC; CDR3aa: CASSLYYEQYF
j_gene: TRBJ1-1; d_gene: NA; v_gene: TRBV2; abundance: NA; CDR3nt: TGTGCCAGCAGCGAGAGGGGGAATTCTGAAGCTTTCTTT; CDR3aa: CASSERGNSEAFF
j_gene: TRBJ1-4; d_gene: TRBD1; v_gene: TRBV6-4; abundance: NA; CDR3nt: TGTGCCAGTAAGGGGGTAAAAGACAGGGTGACCACAACTAATGAAAAACTGTTTTTT; CDR3aa: CASKGVKDRVTTTNEKLFF